The 4 T cell receptor beta chains presented below share a single source sample, sequenced in a study of blood T cell repertoires in COVID-19. Profiled with immunoSEQ multiplex PCR; TCRdb holds only in-frame clones, not every one. The data show some 260,000 clones, approximately 90% seen once. Sequencing was done on a sample of peripheral blood. The receptors stem from a man younger than 30 with active or convalescent COVID-19.

The V and J genes are TRBV7-3 and TRBJ2-1; D possibly corresponds to TRBD2 (5 bases). Trimming stripped 5 bases from V and 10 bases from J, with 12 bases between. The CDR3 length is 12 residues. Germline V gene sequence: CDR1 SGHTA, CDR2 FQGTGA. CDR3 DNA sequence: TGTGCCAGCAGCCCTCTCTCGGGGGAGCAGTTCTTC. Residues: CASSPLSGEQFF.

The V and J genes are TRBV2 and TRBJ1-1; TRBD1 is a possible D gene (6 bases). The CDR3 has 14 residues. Deletions cut 7 bases from V and 7 bases from J, with 19 bases between. CDR1 and CDR2 (germline): SNHLY, FYNNEI. Here the CDR3 reads CASIRRPGGDEAFF. The CDR3 DNA follows: TGTGCCAGCATCCGACGTCCGGGGGGCGATGAAGCTTTCTTT.

The chain uses TRBV20-1 and TRBJ1-5; D possibly corresponds to TRBD1 (5 bases). V was clipped by 3 bases and J by 4 bases, with 10 bases between them. The CDR3 covers 13 residues. Per the germline V gene, CDR1 is DFQATT and CDR2 is SNEGSKA (reference sequence). In DNA form, the CDR3 reads TGCAGTGCTAGTCCGGGGGTAAATCAGCCCCAGCATTTT. This translates into CSASPGVNQPQHF.

The rearrangement uses TRBV6-1 and TRBJ1-2; D might be TRBD1 (5 bases). CDR3 length: 13 amino acids. V shed 3 bases and J shed 7 bases, with 12 bases lying between them. The germline V gene encodes CDR1 MNHNS and CDR2 SASEGT. Here the CDR3 DNA reads TGTGCCAGCAGTGATCCCGGGGGAGTTGGCTACACCTTC. Its protein is CASSDPGGVGYTF.